The TCR beta chain described here comes from a study of cytomegalovirus exposure and HLA in healthy donors. Study-level background: Within the Caucasian-associated ancestry cluster were 81% of the roughly 400 genotyped donors.

In the case of this clone: Its antigen is as yet unknown.

The CDR3 totals 15 residues. Germline CDR1 is MNHEY and CDR2 is SMNVEV (reference sequence). V lost 5 bases to trimming and J lost 5 bases; unmatched junction nucleotides: 4. General study results and limits: Presence/absence analyses assumed roughly uniform sequencing depth across donors. A later analysis reported that several of the most significant clusters appeared to be linked to common viral pathogens, among them Epstein-Barr virus. Rare TCR sequences dominated, though some public TCRs recurred in many donors.

PCR amplification relied on 60 Vbeta primers (plus 13 Jbeta primers). Sequencing used immunoSEQ multiplex PCR; TCRdb keeps in-frame clones, though not all of them. The table lists some 170,000 clones, 75% to 80% of them singletons. The sequence was obtained from a female donor in good health and CMV-seronegative. The rearrangement uses TRBV27 and TRBJ1-6; TRBD1 matches 9 bases. Sequences were obtained from PBMCs. The DNA for the CDR3 is TGTGCCAGCAGTATACAGGGGGCCGATAATTCACCCCTCCACTTT. Its translation: CASSIQGADNSPLHF.